This T cell receptor (beta chain) was documented in a study of STAT5B mutations in CD4+ large granular lymphocyte leukemia. Study background: Healthy donors showed HLA-associated enrichment of the CDR3 'QG' motif.

Study observations and caveats: Data were not HLA-matched across samples. 8/27 top patient clones versus 2/35 control clones were TRBV06-family. Main leukemic clonotypes were patient-specific, but approximately 27% appeared at low frequency elsewhere.

Between the trimmed V and J ends, which lost 5 bases and 7 bases, there was a span of 21 bases. CDR1 and CDR2 (germline): SEHNR, FQNEAQ (reference sequence). CDR3 length: 16 residues. Libraries were prepared by immunoSEQ multiplex PCR; TCRdb keeps only in-frame clonotypes and omits some of them. Among nearly 30,000 clones listed, around 80% were seen once. Turning to this clone: Its target is not known.

Sequenced material: CD4+ T cells from blood buffy coats. This rearrangement joins TRBV7-9 to TRBJ2-1, with D perhaps matching TRBD1 or TRBD2 (5 bases each). The clonotype originates from a human donor in good health. The CDR3 DNA reads TGTGCCAGCAGCCCAAAGGGGACGGACTCCTTGAATGAGCAGTTCTTC. Protein sequence: CASSPKGTDSLNEQFF.